The rows below give T cell receptor beta chains drawn from one sample of a study of T cells in Graves' hyperthyroidism and ophthalmopathy. TCRdb fed the multiplex PCR reads into MiXCR, producing one record per CDR3 protein. The sample includes around 690,000 distinct CDR3 sequences, 20% to 25% of them seen just once. The source material was blood. All receptors come from a man under 40 with Graves' ophthalmopathy. The CDR3 runs from the conserved cysteine through the conserved F or W. D genes are given only for firm matches. Some rows have no size entry. The others give once, few or many, or a class for an expanded clone.

j_call: TRBJ1-1; v_call: TRBV29-1; d_call: TRBD1; clone_size: many; cdr3_aa: CSAPGQGTEAFF; cdr3_nt: TGCAGCGCTCCGGGACAGGGAACTGAAGCTTTCTTT
j_call: TRBJ2-1; v_call: TRBV11-2; d_call: NA; clone_size: many; cdr3_aa: CASSFTGEQFF; cdr3_nt: TGTGCCAGCAGCTTTACTGGTGAGCAGTTCTTC
j_call: TRBJ1-3; v_call: TRBV25-1; d_call: NA; clone_size: once; cdr3_aa: CASWAGLSGNTIYF; cdr3_nt: TGTGCCTCCTGGGCAGGGCTTTCTGGAAACACCATATATTTT
j_call: TRBJ2-3; v_call: TRBV7-3; d_call: TRBD2; clone_size: NA; cdr3_aa: CASSPTSGRASSTDTQYF; cdr3_nt: TGTGCCAGCAGCCCAACTAGCGGGAGGGCCAGCAGCACAGATACGCAGTATTTT
j_call: TRBJ2-7; v_call: TRBV18; d_call: TRBD2; clone_size: NA; cdr3_aa: CASSPNAVSGMGEQYF; cdr3_nt: TGTGCCAGCTCACCAAATGCTGTGAGCGGGATGGGCGAGCAGTACTTC
j_call: TRBJ1-5; v_call: TRBV27; d_call: NA; clone_size: few; cdr3_aa: CASSFVGLGQPQHF; cdr3_nt: TGTGCCAGCAGTTTCGTGGGGTTGGGACAGCCCCAGCATTTT
j_call: TRBJ2-4; v_call: TRBV3-1; d_call: NA; clone_size: many; cdr3_aa: CASSQGSKNIQYF; cdr3_nt: TGTGCCAGCAGCCAGGGATCCAAAAACATTCAGTACTTC
j_call: TRBJ2-1; v_call: TRBV7-8; d_call: TRBD1; clone_size: many; cdr3_aa: CASSPRQGMNSNEQFF; cdr3_nt: TGTGCCAGCAGCCCCCGACAGGGGATGAACTCTAATGAGCAGTTCTTC
j_call: TRBJ1-2; v_call: TRBV12-3/TRBV12-4; d_call: NA; clone_size: few; cdr3_aa: CASRCRAREVLTVRYGYTF; cdr3_nt: TGTGCCAGCAGGTGTAGGGCCCGTGAGGTCCTCACCGTCCGGTATGGCTACACCTTC
j_call: TRBJ2-7; v_call: TRBV5-1; d_call: NA; clone_size: NA; cdr3_aa: CASSLAVDISYEQYF; cdr3_nt: TGCGCCAGCAGCTTGGCCGTGGACATCTCCTACGAGCAGTACTTC
j_call: TRBJ2-5; v_call: TRBV12-3/TRBV12-4; d_call: NA; clone_size: NA; cdr3_aa: CASRENQETQYF; cdr3_nt: TGTGCCAGCAGAGAGAACCAAGAGACCCAGTACTTC
j_call: TRBJ1-2; v_call: TRBV27; d_call: TRBD1; clone_size: few; cdr3_aa: CASSLEGQGHYGYTF; cdr3_nt: TGTGCCAGCAGTTTAGAGGGACAGGGGCACTATGGCTACACCTTC
j_call: TRBJ2-2; v_call: TRBV20-1; d_call: TRBD2; clone_size: NA; cdr3_aa: CSARVETSGRIGELFF; cdr3_nt: TGCAGTGCTAGAGTTGAGACTAGCGGGAGAATCGGGGAGCTGTTTTTT
j_call: TRBJ1-3; v_call: TRBV20-1; d_call: NA; clone_size: few; cdr3_aa: CSARGRGETGNTIYF; cdr3_nt: TGCAGTGCTAGAGGCCGCGGGGAAACTGGAAACACCATATATTTT
j_call: TRBJ2-3; v_call: TRBV7-9; d_call: TRBD1; clone_size: once; cdr3_aa: CASSSSGGLTDTQYF; cdr3_nt: TGTGCCAGCAGCTCCTCAGGGGGCCTCACAGATACGCAGTATTTT
j_call: TRBJ2-1; v_call: TRBV29-1; d_call: TRBD2; clone_size: few; cdr3_aa: CSVDGLAGGPYNEQFF; cdr3_nt: TGCAGCGTTGACGGACTAGCGGGAGGGCCTTACAATGAGCAGTTCTTC
j_call: TRBJ2-4; v_call: TRBV28; d_call: NA; clone_size: NA; cdr3_aa: CASSLTRQNIQYF; cdr3_nt: TGTGCCAGCAGTTTGACCAGACAAAACATTCAGTACTTC